This T cell receptor (beta chain) comes out of a study of blood T cell repertoires in COVID-19. On the study more broadly: Collection of acute and convalescent COVID-19 samples took place in the United States, Italy and Spain.

The CDR3 is made up of 14 amino acids. Germline V CDR1 and CDR2: WNHNN, SYGVQD (reference sequence). The germline V and J ends were trimmed by 0 bases and 7 bases, with 12 bases remaining between them. Profiled with immunoSEQ multiplex PCR; TCRdb holds only in-frame clones, not every one. The data show about 210,000 clones, roughly 82% seen once. J is TRBJ1-2 and V is TRBV10-1; no reliable D call. Sequencing input: peripheral blood. This receptor was obtained from a man aged 50-60 years with active or convalescent COVID-19. The CDR3 sequence: CASSESMAEGGYTF. DNA for the CDR3: TGCGCCAGCAGTGAGTCGATGGCAGAGGGTGGCTACACCTTC.